This entry features one T cell receptor beta chain sequence. This specimen comes from a study of shared clonotypes between healthy human individuals. Clones were sequenced by immunoSEQ multiplex PCR, and TCRdb holds only the in-frame ones, with some missing. The sample includes about 680,000 clones, about 90% of them seen just once. Terminally differentiated effector memory CD45RA+ cells were excluded from the naive CD8 cells, which were CD45RO-negative and positively selected for CCR7. Healthy adults negative for HIV, lacking recent acute infections or vaccinations, served as donors. Germline V gives CDR1 MNHEY, CDR2 SVGAGI. This CDR3 has 14 residues. V lost 6 bases and J lost 0, with 12 bases in between.

The receptor's source is a man aged 30-40 years in good health. The sample consisted of naive CD8+ T cells sorted from blood. The gene calls are TRBV6-5 and TRBJ2-7, with D uncertain. CDR3: CASRGSYTSYEQYF. The DNA of the CDR3 is TGTGCCAGCAGGGGTTCTTACACCTCCTACGAGCAGTACTTC.